The next 30 T cell receptor beta chains were all read from a single sample in a study of blood T cell repertoires in COVID-19. The protocol was immunoSEQ multiplex PCR, while the TCRdb copy is restricted to in-frame clones and leaves out a portion. The sample lists fewer than 500,000 clones, approximately 90% occurring once. Sequences were obtained from peripheral blood. The receptor set was obtained from a man between 18 and 29 years old with COVID-19, enrolled during active disease.

The V and J genes are TRBV27 and TRBJ2-1; a weak D match, TRBD2 (5 bases). This CDR3 has 15 residues. V was cut by 5 bases and J by 1 base, with 12 bases left in between. Germline V gene lookup returns CDR1 MNHEY and CDR2 SMNVEV (reference sequence). CDR3 bases: TGTGCCAGCAGTCTAGCTACTCAGTCCTACAATGAGCAGTTCTTC. This codes for CASSLATQSYNEQFF.

V and J are TRBV4-2 and TRBJ1-3, with 7 bases lining up with TRBD1. The junction had 9 bases not matched to a gene; V was cut back by 4 bases and J by 3 bases. The V gene's germline CDR1 is LGHNA and CDR2 YNFKEQ. The CDR3 extends over 16 amino acids. In DNA form, the CDR3 reads TGTGCCAGCAGCCGAGAGACAGGGTTAAGTGGAAACACCATATATTTT. Translating it yields CASSRETGLSGNTIYF.

The chain joins TRBV7-9 to TRBJ2-7, with 11 bases aligning to TRBD2. Germline V gene sequence: CDR1 SEHNR, CDR2 FQNEAQ (reference sequence). This CDR3 comprises 15 residues. J lost 5 bases, V lost 5 bases, and 8 bases had no gene match. DNA of the CDR3: TGTGCCAGCAGCCACACTAGCGGGAGTGGGCACGAGCAGTACTTC. Protein: CASSHTSGSGHEQYF.

The V and J genes are TRBV27 and TRBJ2-2, with 12 bases that match TRBD2. After removal of 6 bases from V and 4 bases from J, the junction contained 3 bases not matched to a gene. Germline V CDR1 and CDR2: MNHEY, SMNVEV (reference sequence). The CDR3 is made up of 15 amino acids. The CDR3 spells CASRILAGGTGELFF. CDR3 sequence (DNA): TGTGCCAGCAGGATACTAGCGGGGGGCACCGGGGAGCTGTTTTTT.

This clone was seen just once. The rearrangement uses TRBV2 and TRBJ2-5; D is possibly TRBD1 (5 bases). The germline CDR1 and CDR2 sequences are SNHLY and FYNNEI. V was shortened by 10 bases and J by 3 bases, with 15 bases between the two germline ends. CDR3 size: 13 residues. As DNA, the CDR3 is TGTGCCACCGAACTTTCAGGGAAAGAGACCCAGTACTTC. This codes for CATELSGKETQYF. The whole variable domain, filled in from reference TRBV2 and TRBJ2-5, reads EPEVTQTPSHQVTQMGQEVILRCVPISNHLYFYWYRQILGQKVEFLVSFYNNEISEKSEIFDDQFSVERPDGSNFTLKIRSTKLEDSAMYFCATELSGKETQYFGPGTRLLVL.

The chain uses TRBV5-1 and TRBJ1-6, with 9 bases aligning to TRBD1. Per germline, CDR1 SGHRS and CDR2 YFSETQ. Trimming removed 3 bases from V and 8 bases from J; junction bases left unmatched: 6. CDR3 length equals 15 residues. For the CDR3, the DNA is TGCGCCAGCAGCTCATGGGACAGGGTTGATTCACCCCTCCACTTT. This codes for CASSSWDRVDSPLHF.

The gene calls are TRBV11-1 and TRBJ1-2; D is ambiguous. V was shortened by 1 base and J by 7 bases, with 10 bases between the two germline ends. Looked up from germline, CDR1 is SGHAT and CDR2 is FQDESV (reference sequence). The CDR3 has 13 residues. Written as DNA, the CDR3 is TGTGCCAGCAGCTTAGAGCAGGATGGTGGCTACACCTTC. It is translated as CASSLEQDGGYTF.

The chain links TRBV29-1 to TRBJ2-2; the match to TRBD1 covers 10 bases. V was clipped by 6 bases and J by 5 bases; unmatched bases: 3. Germline assignment: CDR1 SQVTM and CDR2 ANQGSEA. The CDR3 covers 13 residues. The CDR3 sequence: CSVEGQGTGELFF. The CDR3 DNA reads TGCAGCGTGGAGGGACAGGGGACCGGGGAGCTGTTTTTT.

This clone was seen more than once but under ten times. Other nucleotide sequences in the sample specify the same CDR3. The chain uses TRBV5-6 and TRBJ1-1; TRBD1 is a possible D gene (5 bases). The V gene lost 2 bases and the J gene lost 0 bases, with 5 bases spanning the gap. The CDR3 sequence is 13 residues long. Per the germline V gene, CDR1 is SGHDT and CDR2 is YYEEEE. Written as DNA, the CDR3 is TGTGCCAGCAGCTTAGGGGTGAACACTGAAGCTTTCTTT. As protein: CASSLGVNTEAFF.

The rearrangement links TRBV5-1 to TRBJ2-3; no clear D. Germline lookup yields CDR1 SGHRS and CDR2 YFSETQ. V dropped 7 bases and J dropped 0 bases, with 12 bases sitting between them. The CDR3 covers 14 residues. DNA of the CDR3: TGCGCCAGCGGCCCAGATCCCAGCACAGATACGCAGTATTTT. Its protein product is CASGPDPSTDTQYF.

This clone was counted between two and nine times. The chain joins TRBV5-1 to TRBJ1-1, with D maybe TRBD1 (5 bases). Germline V gives CDR1 SGHRS, CDR2 YFSETQ. V lost 3 bases and J lost 4, with 13 bases in between. The CDR3 spans 14 residues. The DNA for the CDR3 is TGCGCCAGCAGCTGGGACTGGGGGGGCACTGAAGCTTTCTTT. Its protein product is CASSWDWGGTEAFF. Using reference TRBV5-1 and TRBJ1-1 for the parts outside the CDR3, the full variable domain is KAGVTQTPRYLIKTRGQQVTLSCSPISGHRSVSWYQQTPGQGLQFLFEYFSETQRNKGNFPGRFSGRQFSNSRSEMNVSTLELGDSALYLCASSWDWGGTEAFFGQGTRLTVV.

V and J are TRBV10-3 and TRBJ1-4, with 8 bases matching TRBD1. Trimming removed 6 bases from V and 7 bases from J; junction bases left unmatched: 7. CDR3 length equals 14 residues. Looked up from germline, CDR1 is ENHRY and CDR2 is SYGVKD. The CDR3 DNA reads as TGTGCCATCAGCGGACAGGGCGGCGGTGAAAAACTGTTTTTT. Translating it yields CAISGQGGGEKLFF.

DNA for the CDR3: TGCGCCAGCAGTGAGGACTGGTACAATGAGCAGTTCTTC. It encodes CASSEDWYNEQFF. The chain uses TRBV10-1 and TRBJ2-1; D ambiguous. In germline, CDR1 is WNHNN, CDR2 SYGVQD (reference sequence). This CDR3 region has 13 residues. V was shortened by 2 bases and J by 4 bases, with 6 bases between the two germline ends.

J is TRBJ1-6 and V is TRBV27, with D maybe TRBD1 (5 bases). The CDR3 has 14 residues. CDR1 and CDR2 from the germline V gene are MNHEY and SMNVEV (reference sequence). V shed 2 bases and J shed 8 bases, with 10 bases lying between them. The CDR3 is CASSLRGGDSPLHF. The CDR3 region has the DNA TGTGCCAGCAGTTTACGGGGGGGAGATTCACCCCTCCACTTT.

The V call is TRBV6-4, the J call TRBJ2-3; 7 nucleotides align to TRBD2. Per the germline V gene, CDR1 is MRHNA and CDR2 is SNTAGT. The CDR3 loop spans 14 amino acids. Trimming cost V 4 bases and J 6 bases; bases outside gene matches: 7. CDR3 region: CASSGGLPSDTQYF. Here the CDR3 DNA reads TGTGCCAGCAGTGGGGGACTACCCTCCGATACGCAGTATTTT.

The chain couples TRBV11-3 to TRBJ2-7; TRBD1 aligns across 7 bases. Looked up from germline, CDR1 is SGHNT and CDR2 is YENEEA. Trimming cost V 6 bases and J 3 bases; bases outside gene matches: 11. This CDR3 has 15 amino acids. The CDR3 DNA is TGTGCCAGCAGACCCATCGGATCAGGGGGCTACGAGCAGTACTTC. Translated: CASRPIGSGGYEQYF. The variable domain in full, completed from reference TRBV11-3 and TRBJ2-7, reads EAGVVQSPRYKIIEKKQPVAFWCNPISGHNTLYWYLQNLGQGPELLIRYENEEAVDDSQLPKDRFSAERLKGVDSTLKIQPAELGDSAVYLCASRPIGSGGYEQYFGPGTRLTVT.

This sequence joins TRBV30 and TRBJ1-2; D uncertain. The germline gives CDR1 GTSNPN, CDR2 SVGIG (reference sequence). Trimming left V 3 bases short and J 4 bases short, with 18 bases between. The CDR3 runs 15 residues. CDR3 sequence reads: CAWSATPSRSYGYTF. CDR3 in DNA: TGTGCCTGGAGCGCCACCCCCTCCAGAAGCTATGGCTACACCTTC.

The chain uses TRBV6-2 or TRBV6-3 and TRBJ1-2; TRBD1 agrees at 12 bases. V dropped 4 bases and J dropped 4; count of bases not matched to a gene: 7. The length of the CDR3 is 16 residues. Germline values: CDR1 MNHEY, CDR2 SVGEGT. CDR3 sequence: CASSSPGTGGRYGYTF. As DNA, the CDR3 is TGTGCCAGCAGTTCTCCGGGGACAGGGGGCCGCTATGGCTACACCTTC.

In its sample, this clone was seen once. The J gene is TRBJ2-5, the V gene TRBV18, with D unresolved. Germline-derived CDR1 and CDR2 are KGHSH and LQKENI. V dropped 2 bases and J dropped 1 base, with 11 bases sitting between them. The CDR3 is made up of 15 amino acids. The DNA for the CDR3 is TGTGCCAGCTCACCATGGGTTTCGGGCCAAGAGACCCAGTACTTC. Protein sequence: CASSPWVSGQETQYF.

The gene calls are TRBV6-5 and TRBJ2-5, with TRBD1 identical over 9 bases. Germline assignment: CDR1 MNHEY and CDR2 SVGAGI. V shed 2 bases, J shed 4 bases, and the junction held 5 bases outside the gene matches. The CDR3 runs 15 residues. CDR3 nucleotides: TGTGCCAGCAGTTACGCCGGGACAGGGAGAGAGACCCAGTACTTC. Protein sequence: CASSYAGTGRETQYF.

The chain employs TRBV3-1 (or the pseudogene TRBV3-2) and TRBJ1-1; TRBD1 is a possible D gene (5 bases). Trimming left V 3 bases short and J 0 bases short, with 11 bases between. The CDR3 contains 15 residues. CDR1 is LGHDT and CDR2 is YNNKEL in the germline V gene (reference sequence). CDR3 amino acids: CASSHSKGMNTEAFF. CDR3 nucleotide sequence: TGTGCCAGCAGCCATTCGAAGGGGATGAACACTGAAGCTTTCTTT.

The rearrangement joins TRBV2 to TRBJ2-2, with D maybe TRBD1 (5 bases). Germline CDR1 SNHLY, CDR2 FYNNEI. This CDR3 has 15 amino acids. Trimming removed 1 base at V and 0 bases at J, with 6 bases between. CDR3: CASSEGGPNTGELFF. CDR3 coding DNA: TGTGCCAGCAGTGAAGGGGGCCCGAACACCGGGGAGCTGTTTTTT.

V gene TRBV6-1 combines with J gene TRBJ2-1; the match to TRBD2 covers 12 bases. Per germline, CDR1 MNHNS and CDR2 SASEGT. Trimming removed 3 bases from V and 0 bases from J; junction bases left unmatched: 3. The CDR3 sequence is 17 residues long. The DNA for the CDR3 is TGTGCCAGCAGTGAGCCGACTAGCGGGAGCTCCTACAATGAGCAGTTCTTC. This translates into CASSEPTSGSSYNEQFF.

The gene calls are TRBV2 and TRBJ2-3; no definite D call. Per germline, CDR1 SNHLY and CDR2 FYNNEI. Trimming stripped 2 bases from V and 6 bases from J, with 12 bases between. This CDR3 comprises 14 residues. CDR3 protein: CASSEKEFRDTQYF. Here the CDR3 DNA reads TGTGCCAGCAGTGAAAAAGAATTCAGGGATACGCAGTATTTT.

The chain links TRBV24-1 to TRBJ2-3; no reliable D call. Trimming took 9 bases from V and 2 from J, leaving 11 bases between them. CDR1 is KGHDR and CDR2 is SFDVKD in the germline V gene. The CDR3 spans 13 residues. Here the CDR3 reads CATGQLYTDTQYF. The CDR3 DNA reads TGTGCCACCGGGCAACTTTACACAGATACGCAGTATTTT.

This clone was picked up one time. The genes are TRBV3-1 (or the pseudogene TRBV3-2) and TRBJ1-1, with 7 bases matching TRBD1. Trimming took 6 bases from V and 8 from J; bases not matched to a gene: 9. Germline CDR1 LGHDT, CDR2 YNNKEL (reference sequence). The CDR3 has 13 residues. The CDR3 nucleotides read TGTGCCAGCAGTCTAACGGGACAGAGGGAAGCTTTCTTT. Its protein product is CASSLTGQREAFF.

The chain carries TRBV5-8 and TRBJ2-7; 8 bases are a match to TRBD1. J lost 3 bases, V lost 1 base, and 6 bases had no gene match. The CDR3 runs 15 residues. The germline V gene encodes CDR1 SGHTS and CDR2 YDEGEE. This CDR3 reads CASSLTGTGNYEQYF. CDR3 in DNA: TGTGCCAGCAGCTTGACCGGGACAGGTAACTACGAGCAGTACTTC.

The chain carries TRBV5-1 and TRBJ1-6; maybe TRBD1 (5 bases). V lost 2 bases and J 5 bases, leaving 14 bases between the germline ends. Looked up from germline, CDR1 is SGHRS and CDR2 is YFSETQ. The CDR3 length is 16 residues. CDR3 nucleotides: TGCGCCAGCAGCTTCGTCCAGGGCGGGAATAATTCACCCCTCCACTTT. Translating it yields CASSFVQGGNNSPLHF.

In the case of this clone: The sample holds other DNA sequences that translate to the same CDR3. The CDR3 reads CASSLGGATNEKLFF. In DNA form, the CDR3 reads TGTGCCAGCAGTTTAGGGGGCGCAACTAATGAAAAACTGTTTTTT. The chain uses TRBV28 and TRBJ1-4, with D possibly TRBD1 on 6 matching bases. This CDR3 contains 15 residues. Trimming removed 2 bases from V and 0 bases from J, with 7 bases in between. Per the germline V gene, CDR1 is MDHEN and CDR2 is SYDVKM.

This chain joins TRBV19 and TRBJ1-2; the D is unclear. Germline CDR1 and CDR2: LNHDA and SQIVND (reference sequence). Trimming removed 4 bases at V and 2 bases at J, with 14 bases between. The CDR3 length is 15 residues. The CDR3 region is CASSNPRRANYGYTF. The CDR3, as DNA: TGTGCCAGTAGTAATCCCCGGAGGGCCAACTATGGCTACACCTTC.